The 5 T cell receptor beta chains below all came from one sample that was sequenced in a study of blood T cell repertoires in COVID-19. Produced via immunoSEQ multiplex PCR; TCRdb's table is partial and in-frame only. This sample has 190,000 or so clones, with around nine tenths found just once. The sequencing input was peripheral blood. The origin of the receptors is a woman aged 18-29 years who had recovered from COVID-19.

The chain uses TRBV10-3 and TRBJ2-4, with a possible D match to TRBD2 (6 bases). The V end lost 3 bases, the J end lost 1 base, and 16 bases lay between the germline ends. Germline values: CDR1 ENHRY, CDR2 SYGVKD. The CDR3 sequence is 17 residues long. The CDR3 nucleotides are TGTGCCATCAGTGAATTCGGGGGAGGCGGGGCCAAAAACATTCAGTACTTC. This encodes CAISEFGGGGAKNIQYF.

The chain couples TRBV7-9 to TRBJ2-4, with a possible D match to TRBD1 (6 bases). This CDR3 has 15 amino acids. Germline V CDR1 and CDR2: SEHNR, FQNEAQ (reference sequence). V lost 1 base and J lost 8, with 15 bases in between. CDR3 DNA sequence: TGTGCCAGCAGCTTAGGTACAGGGTACGAGGACATTCAGTACTTC. As protein: CASSLGTGYEDIQYF.

The chain couples TRBV10-3 to TRBJ2-4, with 7 bases fitting TRBD1. Trimming cost V 2 bases and J 8 bases; bases outside gene matches: 9. This CDR3 has 15 amino acids. Germline loops: CDR1 ENHRY, CDR2 SYGVKD. This CDR3 is CAISEEQGSIDIQYF. DNA of the CDR3: TGTGCCATCAGTGAGGAACAGGGGAGTATAGACATTCAGTACTTC.

In this sample, this clone turned up a few times. The chain recombines TRBV30 with TRBJ2-1; 11 positions agree with TRBD2. Germline CDR1 reads GTSNPN; CDR2 reads SVGIG (reference sequence). CDR3 size: 15 residues. V shed 3 bases, J shed 3 bases, and the junction held 4 bases outside the gene matches. CDR3 residues: CAWRLAGGRYNEQFF. The CDR3 DNA is TGTGCCTGGAGGCTAGCGGGAGGCCGCTACAATGAGCAGTTCTTC.

The rearrangement links TRBV7-2 to TRBJ1-1, with 7 bases identical to TRBD1. Germline values: CDR1 SGHTA, CDR2 FQGNSA. The CDR3 covers 17 residues. V lost 4 bases to trimming and J lost 0 bases; unmatched junction nucleotides: 11. DNA for the CDR3: TGTGCCAGCAGCTCCTCCGACAGGGAATTCATGAACACTGAAGCTTTCTTT. Its protein product is CASSSSDREFMNTEAFF.